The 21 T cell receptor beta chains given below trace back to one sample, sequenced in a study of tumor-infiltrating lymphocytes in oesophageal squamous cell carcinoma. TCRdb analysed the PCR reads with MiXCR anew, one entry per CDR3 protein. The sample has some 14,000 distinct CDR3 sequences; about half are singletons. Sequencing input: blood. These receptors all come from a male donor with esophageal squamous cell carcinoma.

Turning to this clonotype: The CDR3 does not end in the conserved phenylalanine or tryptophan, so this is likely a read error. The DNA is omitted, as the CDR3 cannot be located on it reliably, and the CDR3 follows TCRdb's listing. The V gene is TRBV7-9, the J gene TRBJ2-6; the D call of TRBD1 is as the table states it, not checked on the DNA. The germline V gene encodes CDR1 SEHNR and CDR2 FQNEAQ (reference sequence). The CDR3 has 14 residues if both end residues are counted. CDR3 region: CASSFTLDEQYFGA.

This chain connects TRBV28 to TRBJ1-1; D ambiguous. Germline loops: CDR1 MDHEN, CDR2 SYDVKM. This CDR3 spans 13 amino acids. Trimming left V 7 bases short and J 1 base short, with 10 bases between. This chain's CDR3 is CASMEAGNTEAFF. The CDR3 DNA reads TGTGCCAGCATGGAGGCGGGGAACACTGAAGCTTTCTTT.

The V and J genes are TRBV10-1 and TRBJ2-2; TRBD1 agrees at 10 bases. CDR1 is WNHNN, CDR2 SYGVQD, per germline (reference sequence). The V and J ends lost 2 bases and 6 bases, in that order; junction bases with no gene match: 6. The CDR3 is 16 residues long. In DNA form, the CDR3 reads TGCGCCAGCAGTGAGCAGACAGGGGGCGCGTCCGGGGAGCTGTTTTTT. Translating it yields CASSEQTGGASGELFF.

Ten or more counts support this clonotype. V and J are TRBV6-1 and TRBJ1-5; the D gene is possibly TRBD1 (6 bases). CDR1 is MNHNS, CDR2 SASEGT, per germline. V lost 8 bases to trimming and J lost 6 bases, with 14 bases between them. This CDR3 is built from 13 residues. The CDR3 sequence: CASRGTIGQPQHF. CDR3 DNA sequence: TGTGCCAGCCGGGGGACAATCGGTCAGCCCCAGCATTTT.

The DNA of the CDR3 is TGTGCCAGCAGCGCCCGCGGACTAGCGCCAACCTACGAGCAGTACTTC. Amino acids: CASSARGLAPTYEQYF. The J gene is TRBJ2-4, the V gene TRBV7-2; 9 positions match TRBD2. The DNA end lines up better with TRBJ2-7; the J call may be wrong. Germline CDR1 reads SGHTA; CDR2 reads FQGNSA. The CDR3 totals 16 residues.

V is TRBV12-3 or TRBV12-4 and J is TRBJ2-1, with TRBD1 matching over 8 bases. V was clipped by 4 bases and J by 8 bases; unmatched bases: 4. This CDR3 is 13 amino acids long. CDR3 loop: CASSSGTGHEQFF. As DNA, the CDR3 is TGTGCCAGCAGTTCCGGGACAGGACATGAGCAGTTCTTC.

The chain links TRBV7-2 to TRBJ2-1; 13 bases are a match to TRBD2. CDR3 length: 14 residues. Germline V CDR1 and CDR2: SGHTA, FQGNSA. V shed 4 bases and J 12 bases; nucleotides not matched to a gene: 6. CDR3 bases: TGTGCCAGCAGCTCACTAGCGGGAGGGTCTGGGCAGTTCTTC. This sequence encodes CASSSLAGGSGQFF. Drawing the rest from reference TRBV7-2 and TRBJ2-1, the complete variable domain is GAGVSQSPSNKVTEKGKDVELRCDPISGHTALYWYRQSLGQGLEFLIYFQGNSAPDKSGLPSDRFSAERTGGSVSTLTIQRTQQEDSAVYLCASSSLAGGSGQFFGPGTRLTVL.

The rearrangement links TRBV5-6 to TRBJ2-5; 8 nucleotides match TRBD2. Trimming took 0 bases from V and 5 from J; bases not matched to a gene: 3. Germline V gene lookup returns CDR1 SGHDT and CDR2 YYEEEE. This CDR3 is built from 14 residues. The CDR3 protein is CASSLGAGAETQYF. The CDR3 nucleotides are TGTGCCAGCAGCTTGGGAGCGGGAGCGGAGACCCAGTACTTC.

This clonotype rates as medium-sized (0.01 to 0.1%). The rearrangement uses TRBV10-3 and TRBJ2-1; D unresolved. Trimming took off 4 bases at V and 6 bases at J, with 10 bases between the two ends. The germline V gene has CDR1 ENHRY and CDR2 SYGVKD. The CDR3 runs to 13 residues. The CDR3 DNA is TGTGCCATCAGTGGGCTCCCGGCCAATGAGCAGTTCTTC. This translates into CAISGLPANEQFF.

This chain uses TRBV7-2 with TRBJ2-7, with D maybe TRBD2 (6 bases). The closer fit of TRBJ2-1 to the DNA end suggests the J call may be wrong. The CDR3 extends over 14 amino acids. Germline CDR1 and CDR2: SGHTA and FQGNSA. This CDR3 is CASSLSRPAGEQFF. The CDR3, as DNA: TGTGCCAGCAGCTTATCACGACCAGCGGGTGAGCAGTTCTTC.

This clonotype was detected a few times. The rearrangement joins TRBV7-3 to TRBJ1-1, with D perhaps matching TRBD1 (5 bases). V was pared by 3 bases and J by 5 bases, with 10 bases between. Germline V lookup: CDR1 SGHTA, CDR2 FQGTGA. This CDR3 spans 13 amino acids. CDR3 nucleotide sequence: TGTGCCAGCAGCTTTGGGGGGGGGACTGAAGCTTTCTTT. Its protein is CASSFGGGTEAFF.

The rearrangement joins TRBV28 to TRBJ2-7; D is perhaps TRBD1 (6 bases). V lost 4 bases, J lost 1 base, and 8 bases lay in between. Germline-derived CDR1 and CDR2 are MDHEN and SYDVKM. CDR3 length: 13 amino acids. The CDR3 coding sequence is TGTGCCAGCAGTTCGGACAGTTCCTACGAGCAGTACTTC. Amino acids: CASSSDSSYEQYF. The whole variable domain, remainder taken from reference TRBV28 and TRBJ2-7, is DVKVTQSSRYLVKRTGEKVFLECVQDMDHENMFWYRQDPGLGLRLIYFSYDVKMKEKGDIPEGYSVSREKKERFSLILESASTNQTSMYLCASSSDSSYEQYFGPGTRLTVT.

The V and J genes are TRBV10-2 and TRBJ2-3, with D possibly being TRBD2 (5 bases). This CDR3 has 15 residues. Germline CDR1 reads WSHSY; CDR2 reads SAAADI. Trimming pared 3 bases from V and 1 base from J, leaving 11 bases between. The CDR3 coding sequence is TGCGCCAGCAGTGAATCGGGGTCTCGCACAGATACGCAGTATTTT. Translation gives CASSESGSRTDTQYF.

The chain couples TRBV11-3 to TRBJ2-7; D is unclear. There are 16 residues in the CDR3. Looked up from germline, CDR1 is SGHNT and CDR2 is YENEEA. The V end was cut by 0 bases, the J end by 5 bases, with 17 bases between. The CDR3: CASSLDSGRTLDEQYF. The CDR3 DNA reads TGTGCCAGCAGCTTAGATTCTGGGCGAACCTTGGACGAGCAGTACTTC.

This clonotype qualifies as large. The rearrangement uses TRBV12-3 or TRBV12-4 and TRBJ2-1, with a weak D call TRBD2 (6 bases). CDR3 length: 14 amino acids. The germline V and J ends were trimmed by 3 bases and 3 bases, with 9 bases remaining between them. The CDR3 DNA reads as TGTGCCAGCAGTTTGGGCGGGAACTACAATGAGCAGTTCTTC. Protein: CASSLGGNYNEQFF.

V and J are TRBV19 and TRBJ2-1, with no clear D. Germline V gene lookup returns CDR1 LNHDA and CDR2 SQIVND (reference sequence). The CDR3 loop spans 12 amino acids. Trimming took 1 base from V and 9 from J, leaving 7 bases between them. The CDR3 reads CASSIAFPEQFF. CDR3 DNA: TGTGCCAGTAGTATAGCATTTCCTGAGCAGTTCTTC.

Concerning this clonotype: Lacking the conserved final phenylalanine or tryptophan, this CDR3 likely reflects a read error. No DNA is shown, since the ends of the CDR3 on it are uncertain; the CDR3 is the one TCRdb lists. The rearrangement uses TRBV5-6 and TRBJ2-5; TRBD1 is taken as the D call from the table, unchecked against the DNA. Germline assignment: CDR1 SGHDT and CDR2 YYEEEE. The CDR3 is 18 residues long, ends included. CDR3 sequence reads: CASSKYLDRATHGYTFGS.

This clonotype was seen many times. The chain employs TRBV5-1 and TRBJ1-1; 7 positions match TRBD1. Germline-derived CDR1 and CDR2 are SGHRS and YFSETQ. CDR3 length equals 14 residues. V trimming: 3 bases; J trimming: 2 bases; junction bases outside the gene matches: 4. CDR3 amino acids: CASSWGQSNTEAFF. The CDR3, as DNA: TGCGCCAGCAGCTGGGGACAGAGTAACACTGAAGCTTTCTTT.

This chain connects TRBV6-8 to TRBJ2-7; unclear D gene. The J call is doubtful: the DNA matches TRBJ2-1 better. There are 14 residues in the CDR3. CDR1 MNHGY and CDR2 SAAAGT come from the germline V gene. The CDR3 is CASSYSTLDTEQFF. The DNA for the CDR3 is TGTGCCAGCAGTTACTCGACCCTGGATACTGAGCAGTTCTTC.

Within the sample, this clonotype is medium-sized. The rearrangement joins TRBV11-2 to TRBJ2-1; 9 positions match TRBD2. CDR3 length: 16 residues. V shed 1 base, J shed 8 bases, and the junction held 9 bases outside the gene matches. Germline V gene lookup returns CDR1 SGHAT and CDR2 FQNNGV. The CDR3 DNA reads TGTGCCAGCAGCTTAGTCGGCGGGAGGGCCTTCCATGAGCAGTTCTTC. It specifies CASSLVGGRAFHEQFF.

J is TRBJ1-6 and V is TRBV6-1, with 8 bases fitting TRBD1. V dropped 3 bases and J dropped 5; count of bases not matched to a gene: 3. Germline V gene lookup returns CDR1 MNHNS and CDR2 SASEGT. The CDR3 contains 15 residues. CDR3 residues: CASSDQGADNSPLHF. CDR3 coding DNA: TGTGCCAGCAGTGACCAGGGGGCGGATAATTCACCCCTCCACTTT.